The table lists the clone carrying this T cell receptor (beta chain) with a count of one. Its antigen is still unknown. The data originate from a study of T cells in narcolepsy. Study at large: Healthy controls were enrolled alongside patients with narcolepsy type 1 or type 2.

V lost 2 bases, J lost 2 bases, and 11 bases lay in between. Per germline, CDR1 SGHTA and CDR2 FQGNSA. This CDR3 comprises 15 residues. Study observations and caveats: Some memory CD4+ repertoires had no autoreactive clone sequences. Same-patient CSF and blood CD4+ T cell clonotypes included HCRT-specific and TRIB2-specific autoreactive ones.

The assay was immunoSEQ multiplex PCR, and TCRdb's table has in-frame clones only and misses some. This sample has just over 40,000 clones, with 88% found just once. The chain recombines TRBV7-2 with TRBJ2-3; either TRBD1 or TRBD2 may fit D (6 bases each). The TCR originated in a human donor with narcolepsy. The sequenced sample was CD45RA- memory CD4+ T cells from PBMCs. The CDR3 DNA sequence: TGTGCCAGCAGCTTATCGAGGGGGGCCACAGATACGCAGTATTTT. It translates to CASSLSRGATDTQYF.